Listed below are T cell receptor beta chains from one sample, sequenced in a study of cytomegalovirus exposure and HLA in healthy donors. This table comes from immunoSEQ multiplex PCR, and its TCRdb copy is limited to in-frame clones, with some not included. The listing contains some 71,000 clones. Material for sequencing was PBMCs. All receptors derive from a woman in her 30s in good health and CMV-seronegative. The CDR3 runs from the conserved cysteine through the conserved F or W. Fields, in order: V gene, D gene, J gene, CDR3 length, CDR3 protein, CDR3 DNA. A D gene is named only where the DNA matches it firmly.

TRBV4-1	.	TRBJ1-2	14	CASSQESTNYGYTF	TGCGCCAGCAGCCAAGAGAGCACTAACTATGGCTACACCTTC
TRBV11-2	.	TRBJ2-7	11	CASSPAYEQYF	TGTGCCAGCAGCCCCGCCTACGAGCAGTACTTC
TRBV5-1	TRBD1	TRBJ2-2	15	CASSFWTGNTGELFF	TGCGCCAGCAGCTTCTGGACAGGGAACACCGGGGAGCTGTTTTTT
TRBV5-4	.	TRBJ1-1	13	CASFVGGNTEAFF	TGTGCCAGCTTCGTGGGGGGGAACACTGAAGCTTTCTTT
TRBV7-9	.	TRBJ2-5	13	CASSLIGGETQYF	TGTGCCAGCAGCTTAATAGGGGGAGAGACCCAGTACTTC
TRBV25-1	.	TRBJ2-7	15	CASSDIGQPSYEQYF	TGTGCCAGCAGTGACATAGGACAGCCTTCCTACGAGCAGTACTTC
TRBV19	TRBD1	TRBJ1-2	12	CASQGQGYGYTF	TGTGCCAGTCAGGGACAGGGCTATGGCTACACCTTC
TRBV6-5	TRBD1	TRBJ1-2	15	CASSYSRGQRYGYTF	TGTGCCAGCAGTTACTCCAGGGGGCAGCGCTATGGCTACACCTTC
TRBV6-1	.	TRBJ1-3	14	CASSERYSRNTIYF	TGTGCCAGCAGTGAAAGGTACAGCCGAAACACCATATATTTT
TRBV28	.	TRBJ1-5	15	CASSFGGFSNQPQHF	TGTGCCAGCAGTTTCGGGGGATTCAGCAATCAGCCCCAGCATTTT
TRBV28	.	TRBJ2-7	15	CASSPEVLRSYEQYF	TGTGCCAGCAGCCCGGAGGTCCTCCGCTCTTACGAGCAGTACTTC
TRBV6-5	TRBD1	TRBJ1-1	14	CASGSNRDRPSGFF	TGTGCCAGTGGGTCGAACCGGGACAGGCCAAGTGGTTTCTTT
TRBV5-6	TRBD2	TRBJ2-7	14	CASSLGWEGYEQYF	TGTGCCAGCAGCTTGGGGTGGGAGGGGTACGAGCAGTACTTC
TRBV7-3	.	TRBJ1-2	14	CASSLDGGDYGYTF	TGTGCCAGCAGCTTGGATGGGGGCGACTATGGCTACACCTTC
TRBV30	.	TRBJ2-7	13	CAWSPRQANEQYF	TGTGCCTGGAGCCCACGACAGGCCAACGAGCAGTACTTC
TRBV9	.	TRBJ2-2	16	CASSGAGQLITGELFF	TGTGCCAGCAGCGGGGCGGGACAGCTGATTACCGGGGAGCTGTTTTTT
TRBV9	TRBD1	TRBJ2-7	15	CASSVVRDRVDEQYF	TGTGCCAGCAGCGTAGTCCGGGACAGGGTAGACGAGCAGTACTTC
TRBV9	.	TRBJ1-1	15	CASSVDGYAVTEAFF	TGTGCCAGCAGCGTAGACGGGTATGCGGTCACTGAAGCTTTCTTT
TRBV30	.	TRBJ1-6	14	CAWDSFSYNSPLHF	TGTGCCTGGGACAGCTTCTCCTATAATTCACCCCTCCACTTT
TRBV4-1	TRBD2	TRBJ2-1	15	CASSQRLAGFNEQFF	TGCGCCAGCAGCCAGCGACTAGCGGGGTTTAATGAGCAGTTCTTC
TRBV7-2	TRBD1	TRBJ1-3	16	CASSLSGGPPGNTIYF	TGTGCCAGCAGCTTATCAGGGGGCCCTCCTGGAAACACCATATATTTT
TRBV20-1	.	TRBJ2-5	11	CSAREAGTQYF	TGCAGTGCTAGAGAAGCCGGGACCCAGTACTTC
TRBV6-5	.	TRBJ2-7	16	CASSYSSYGGSYEQYF	TGTGCCAGCAGTTACTCCTCCTACGGGGGTTCCTACGAGCAGTACTTC
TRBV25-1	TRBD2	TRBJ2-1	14	CASSVLAGANEQFF	TGTGCCAGCAGTGTTTTAGCGGGAGCCAATGAGCAGTTCTTC
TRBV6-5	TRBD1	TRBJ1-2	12	CASSHDRGGYTF	TGTGCCAGCAGTCACGACAGGGGCGGCTACACCTTC
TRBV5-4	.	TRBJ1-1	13	CASSLSTNTEAFF	TGTGCCAGCAGCTTGTCTACGAACACTGAAGCTTTCTTT